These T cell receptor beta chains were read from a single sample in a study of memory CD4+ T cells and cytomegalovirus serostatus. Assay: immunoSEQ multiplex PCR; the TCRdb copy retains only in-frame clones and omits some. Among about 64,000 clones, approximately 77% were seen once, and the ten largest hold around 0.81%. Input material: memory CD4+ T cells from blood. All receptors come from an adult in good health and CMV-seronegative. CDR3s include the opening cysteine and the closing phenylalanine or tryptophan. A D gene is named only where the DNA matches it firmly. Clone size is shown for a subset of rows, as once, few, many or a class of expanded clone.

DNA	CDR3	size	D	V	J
TGTGCCAGCAGCTTTATCGGAGACTATGGCTACACCTTC	CASSFIGDYGYTF	once	.	TRBV7-9	TRBJ1-2
TGCGCCAGCAGCTTGGCCGCTGCGGCCAATGTAGAGACCCAGTACTTC	CASSLAAAANVETQYF	.	.	TRBV5-1	TRBJ2-5
TGTGCCAGCAGTTCGCAGGGTTACGAGCAGTACTTC	CASSSQGYEQYF	.	.	TRBV27	TRBJ2-7
TGCGCCAGCAGCCGGGACGCAGTCGTCTACGAGCAGTACTTC	CASSRDAVVYEQYF	.	.	TRBV4-1	TRBJ2-7
TGTGCCAGCAGTCCGGGACAGCTGCGGACTGAAGCTTTCTTT	CASSPGQLRTEAFF	.	TRBD1	TRBV28	TRBJ1-1
TGCGCCAGCAGTCCAGGGGCCCTAAATTTCAACTACTTC	CASSPGALNFNYF	.	.	TRBV23-1	TRBJ2-4
TGCAGTGCTAGCCAGGGGTTAGGTTTCTTT	CSASQGLGFF	.	.	TRBV20-1	TRBJ1-1
TGTGCCAGCAGCCGGGGAGAGCAGGGCAATCAGCCCCAGCATTTT	CASSRGEQGNQPQHF	.	.	TRBV7-8	TRBJ1-5
TGCGCCAGCAGCTCCGGGACGAGTAGTTTGGAGACCCAGTACTTC	CASSSGTSSLETQYF	few	.	TRBV5-1	TRBJ2-5
TGTGCCATCAGTGAGTCAGACAGGGAAAATTCACCCCTCCACTTT	CAISESDRENSPLHF	.	TRBD1	TRBV10-3	TRBJ1-6
TGTGCCAGCAGGGAATCCGGGACAGGGGGTTCACCCCTCCACTTT	CASRESGTGGSPLHF	few	TRBD1	TRBV2	TRBJ1-6
TGTGCCAGCCGGTCCCAGGCTAACACCGGGGAGCTGTTTTTT	CASRSQANTGELFF	.	.	TRBV2	TRBJ2-2
TGTGCCTGGAGCCAGCAGGGACAGCAAGAGACCCAGTACTTC	CAWSQQGQQETQYF	few	TRBD1	TRBV30	TRBJ2-5
TGTGCCAGCAGCTCCCCCCGGGATGCCTTTGGGGAGCAGTACTTC	CASSSPRDAFGEQYF	.	.	TRBV7-6	TRBJ2-7
TGCGCCAGCAGCCCTTCCGGGACAGGGGGTGAAAAACTGTTTTTT	CASSPSGTGGEKLFF	.	TRBD1	TRBV5-1	TRBJ1-4
TGTGCCAGCAGTATATGGGCGTATCAGCCCCAGCATTTT	CASSIWAYQPQHF	.	.	TRBV6-1	TRBJ1-5
TGTGCCAGTAGTATAAAATTGTACGGGAACACTGAAGCTTTCTTT	CASSIKLYGNTEAFF	.	.	TRBV19	TRBJ1-1
TGCGCCAGCAGCTCTCAGCGGCGCACAGATACGCAGTATTTT	CASSSQRRTDTQYF	.	.	TRBV4-3	TRBJ2-3
TGTGCCAGCAGTGGGGGTTGGGGTAACACCGGGGAGCTGTTTTTT	CASSGGWGNTGELFF	.	.	TRBV6-5	TRBJ2-2
TGTGCCACCCATGGACAGGGTAAGAATGAGCAGTTCTTC	CATHGQGKNEQFF	.	TRBD1	TRBV6-6	TRBJ2-1
TGTGCCAGCAGCGGACAGGGGTCGGGTTACGAGCAGTACTTC	CASSGQGSGYEQYF	.	TRBD1	TRBV2	TRBJ2-7
TGTGCCAGCAGGCGAACAGGGCCCGGGGAGCTGTTTTTT	CASRRTGPGELFF	.	.	TRBV2	TRBJ2-2
TGTGCCAGCAGTGTAGGCAGGGGAGAATTCGTGGGACAGCCCCAGCATTTT	CASSVGRGEFVGQPQHF	.	.	TRBV2	TRBJ1-5
TGTGCCAGCAGCTTAGATACTAGCGGGAGCTCCTACGAGCAGTACTTC	CASSLDTSGSSYEQYF	.	TRBD2	TRBV7-2	TRBJ2-7
TGTGCCAGCAGACAACTTGGGGCCCAAGAGACCCAGTACTTC	CASRQLGAQETQYF	.	.	TRBV6-5	TRBJ2-5
TGTGCCAGCAGTTACACAGGGAGTAGGAATTCACCCCTCCACTTT	CASSYTGSRNSPLHF	medium-sized	.	TRBV6-5	TRBJ1-6
TGTGCCAGTCCCACCCCCCCGGGGAGGGAAGAAGAGACCCAGTACTTC	CASPTPPGREEETQYF	.	TRBD2	TRBV5-8	TRBJ2-5
TGTGCCAGCAGGATGACAGGGATTAATGAAAAACTGTTTTTT	CASRMTGINEKLFF	.	TRBD1	TRBV27	TRBJ1-4
TGTGCCTGGCAGGACATGGGGGGAAACACCATATATTTT	CAWQDMGGNTIYF	.	.	TRBV30	TRBJ1-3
TGTGCCAGCAGCTTAGCCGGCGGTGGAAACACCATATATTTT	CASSLAGGGNTIYF	.	.	TRBV7-9	TRBJ1-3
TGCGCCAGCAGCGGGAGGGGGGGTATTGAAGCTTTCTTT	CASSGRGGIEAFF	.	.	TRBV5-1	TRBJ1-1
TGTGCCAGCAGTCCAGGAGGACAGAGTTCATTTAACTATGGCTACACCTTC	CASSPGGQSSFNYGYTF	.	.	TRBV6-4	TRBJ1-2
TGTGCCAGCAGCTTGGAAACCGCAACCACAGATACGCAGTATTTT	CASSLETATTDTQYF	.	.	TRBV5-4	TRBJ2-3
TGTGCCAGCAGCTTAATGGGACAGTCGAACACCGGGGAGCTGTTTTTT	CASSLMGQSNTGELFF	once	TRBD1	TRBV11-3	TRBJ2-2
TGCGCCAGCAGCCAAGAGGAGGCCGTCCCGGGGTACTACAATGAGCAGTTCTTC	CASSQEEAVPGYYNEQFF	.	.	TRBV4-1	TRBJ2-1
TGTGCCAGCAGCTTAGCGCTAAATCAGCCCCAGCATTTT	CASSLALNQPQHF	.	.	TRBV7-6	TRBJ1-5
TGTGCCAGCAGCCAAGGGACAGGGCGGAATGAAAAACTGTTTTTT	CASSQGTGRNEKLFF	.	TRBD1	TRBV11-2	TRBJ1-4
TGTGCCAGCAGTCAGCAGACGGGCGGGTATGGCTACACCTTC	CASSQQTGGYGYTF	.	.	TRBV6-6	TRBJ1-2
TGTGCCAGTAGTGGAATAGTCGGGAGGGGACAGGACCTTAACACCGGGGAGCTGTTTTTT	CASSGIVGRGQDLNTGELFF	few	.	TRBV19	TRBJ2-2
TGTGCCAGCAGTGGAGTGGTTAGGAACACTGAAGCTTTCTTT	CASSGVVRNTEAFF	.	.	TRBV2	TRBJ1-1
TGCAGCGCTGACAGGGGCTCCTACAATGAGCAGTTCTTC	CSADRGSYNEQFF	.	TRBD1	TRBV29-1	TRBJ2-1
TGTGCCAGCAGCGCTCAGGGTTTCACCGGGGAGCTGTTTTTT	CASSAQGFTGELFF	few	.	TRBV9	TRBJ2-2
TGTGCCAGCAGCCAAGAATGGGTCCAGCCCCAGCATTTT	CASSQEWVQPQHF	.	.	TRBV4-2	TRBJ1-5
TGTGCCTGGAGTGTACGAGGGGGAACCCTCACGGATACGCAGTATTTT	CAWSVRGGTLTDTQYF	.	.	TRBV30	TRBJ2-3
TGCGCCAGCAGCTTTAGAAAGGGGGCTGAAAAACTGTTTTTT	CASSFRKGAEKLFF	.	TRBD1	TRBV5-1	TRBJ1-4
TGTGCCTGGAGTGTAGGAGTGAGCAACTATGGCTACACCTTC	CAWSVGVSNYGYTF	many	.	TRBV30	TRBJ1-2
TGTGCCAGCAGTCATGGACTAGCGGGATTTGTGGGCACCGGGGAGCTGTTTTTT	CASSHGLAGFVGTGELFF	.	TRBD2	TRBV5-6	TRBJ2-2
TGTGCCAGCAGCTCCTTCGGGACTCTCGGGGGAAACACCATATATTTT	CASSSFGTLGGNTIYF	.	.	TRBV5-6	TRBJ1-3
TGTGCCAGCAGCCCTTGGGAAGAGACCCAGTACTTC	CASSPWEETQYF	.	.	TRBV7-9	TRBJ2-5
TGCGCCAGCAGCTTGGGACAGGTCGAAGAGACCCAGTACTTC	CASSLGQVEETQYF	few	.	TRBV5-1	TRBJ2-5
TGTGCCAGCAGCTTCAACAGGGGTGACGGCTACACCTTC	CASSFNRGDGYTF	many	TRBD1	TRBV5-6	TRBJ1-2
TGCGCCAGCAGCTTAGACGGGAGGGACACTGAAGCTTTCTTT	CASSLDGRDTEAFF	.	.	TRBV5-1	TRBJ1-1
TGTGCCAGTAGTAAGTCAGGGAACACCGGGGAGCTGTTTTTT	CASSKSGNTGELFF	.	.	TRBV19	TRBJ2-2